The T cell receptor beta chain described here comes from a study of cytomegalovirus exposure and HLA in healthy donors. Germline CDR1 is SGHAT and CDR2 is FQNNGV. The CDR3 extends over 15 amino acids. V lost 5 bases and J 6 bases, leaving 20 bases between the germline ends. Study observations and caveats: A later analysis linked a missense variant in DCLRE1C to the trimming of TCR beta V and J genes. Several top significant clusters appeared, in a later analysis, to be linked to common viral pathogens. Being productive about 87% or about 30% of the time was typical of most TCR beta V segments in an earlier analysis.

A note on this clone: The antigen remains unidentified. At the DNA level, this CDR3 is encoded by other sequences in the same sample as well.

It was with 60 Vbeta and 13 Jbeta primers that the PCR ran. Profiled with immunoSEQ multiplex PCR; TCRdb holds only in-frame clones, not every one. The repertoire holds 130,000 to 150,000 clones, 76% seen once, with approximately 1.6% in the top ten. This TCR was recovered from a woman aged 35 to 49 in good health and CMV-seronegative. The V call is TRBV11-2, the J call TRBJ2-7; D is possibly TRBD2 (5 bases). The sample taken for sequencing was PBMCs. In nucleotides, the CDR3 is TGTGCCAGCAGCCTAGTCAGCGGATCCTTCCGCGAGCAGTACTTC. Amino acid sequence: CASSLVSGSFREQYF. Using reference TRBV11-2 and TRBJ2-7 for the parts outside the CDR3, the full variable domain is EAGVAQSPRYKIIEKRQSVAFWCNPISGHATLYWYQQILGQGPKLLIQFQNNGVVDDSQLPKDRFSAERLKGVDSTLKIQPAKLEDSAVYLCASSLVSGSFREQYFGPGTRLTVT.